These 11 T cell receptor beta chains were sequenced from one sample in a study of blood T cells in healthy people across ages. Combining a sample-barcoded 5' primer with a J-beta primer mix, a second PCR ran for roughly 7 to 12 cycles. TCRdb independently ran MiXCR on the 5' RACE reads; one entry per CDR3 protein. Among about 1.5 million distinct CDR3 sequences, approximately 42% were seen once, and the ten largest hold under 8%. The sample consisted of blood. These receptors came from a woman younger than 30 in good health.

This clonotype has only one observation. The chain combines TRBV20-1 with TRBJ2-1; TRBD2 aligns across 8 bases. The last part of the DNA fits TRBJ2-7 better; the J call may be wrong. The CDR3 has 15 amino acids. Germline V gene data show CDR1 as DFQATT and CDR2 as SNEGSKA (reference sequence). CDR3 DNA sequence: TGCAGTGCTAGCCGCGGGGGGCCCTCCTACAATGAGCAGTACTTC. It translates to CSASRGGPSYNEQYF.

The V and J genes are TRBV6-6 and TRBJ1-1; D gene unclear. The CDR3 consists of 14 residues. Trimming left V 7 bases short and J 3 bases short, with 15 bases between. Germline V gene sequence: CDR1 MNHNY, CDR2 SVGAGI (reference sequence). The CDR3 here is CASIEWISDTEAFF. The CDR3 DNA reads as TGTGCCAGCATTGAGTGGATTTCGGACACTGAAGCTTTCTTT.

This clonotype has a handful of counts. This chain links TRBV6-5 with TRBJ1-5; a weak D match, TRBD1 (5 bases). The CDR3 spans 11 residues. V dropped 8 bases and J dropped 7 bases, with 9 bases sitting between them. CDR1 is MNHEY and CDR2 is SVGAGI in the germline V gene. In nucleotides, the CDR3 is TGTGCCAGCGGCGGGGGACAGCCCCAGCATTTT. Translated: CASGGGQPQHF.

This chain links TRBV6-5 with TRBJ1-4, with TRBD1 identical over 7 bases. The CDR3 contains 15 residues. Germline CDR1 reads MNHEY; CDR2 reads SVGAGI. Trimming took 5 bases from V and 5 from J; bases not matched to a gene: 8. CDR3 in DNA: TGTGCCAGCAGTCGCAGGGGGGGTCTGAATGAAAAACTGTTTTTT. This codes for CASSRRGGLNEKLFF.

In this sample, this clonotype turned up a few times. The chain recombines TRBV6-1 with TRBJ2-7; possible D gene TRBD2, 5 bases. The CDR3 extends over 12 amino acids. Germline CDR1 is MNHNS and CDR2 is SASEGT. The germline V and J ends were trimmed by 2 bases and 5 bases, with 7 bases remaining between them. As DNA, the CDR3 is TGTGCCAGCAGTGAAATCGGGGACGAGCAGTACTTC. Its translation: CASSEIGDEQYF.

The V call is TRBV20-1, the J call TRBJ2-7, with 9 positions matching TRBD2. The germline V gene encodes CDR1 DFQATT and CDR2 SNEGSKA (reference sequence). Trimming removed 0 bases from V and 1 base from J; junction bases left unmatched: 7. This CDR3 comprises 16 residues. The CDR3 nucleotides are TGCAGTGCTAGAGAGCAGGCAGCGGGGGGTTCCTACGAGCAGTACTTC. Translated, it gives CSAREQAAGGSYEQYF.

This clonotype was counted only a few times. The chain has TRBV11-2 and TRBJ1-2, with 8 bases identical to TRBD1. The CDR3 totals 18 residues. Germline assignment: CDR1 SGHAT and CDR2 FQNNGV. J was trimmed by 7 bases and V by 5 bases; bases with no gene match: 21. This CDR3 reads CASSPRTPGQASPRGYTF. In DNA form, the CDR3 reads TGTGCCAGCAGCCCTAGAACCCCGGGACAGGCCTCCCCACGTGGCTACACCTTC.

This clonotype has just a few counts. V usage is TRBV28 and J usage is TRBJ2-1; D ambiguous. Looked up from germline, CDR1 is MDHEN and CDR2 is SYDVKM. This CDR3 region has 15 residues. V lost 4 bases, J lost 0 bases, and 10 bases lay in between. CDR3 bases: TGTGCCAGCAGTTCGGCAGGCAGCTCCTACAATGAGCAGTTCTTC. Protein product: CASSSAGSSYNEQFF.

This clonotype was recorded only once. J is TRBJ1-2 and V is TRBV7-9, with 7 bases identical to TRBD1. The CDR3 contains 13 residues. Germline V gives CDR1 SEHNR, CDR2 FQNEAQ (reference sequence). V lost 7 bases to trimming and J lost 3 bases; unmatched junction nucleotides: 5. In DNA form, the CDR3 reads TGTGCCAGCAAGAGAGACAGGGACTATGGCTACACCTTC. It encodes CASKRDRDYGYTF.

Ten or more counts support this clonotype. The chain uses TRBV29-1 and TRBJ1-2; D might be TRBD1 (5 bases). V shed 3 bases and J shed 2 bases, with 7 bases lying between them. This CDR3 is 12 amino acids long. Germline-derived CDR1 and CDR2 are SQVTM and ANQGSEA. Here the CDR3 reads CSVDEGNYGYTF. CDR3 DNA sequence: TGCAGCGTTGACGAGGGGAACTATGGCTACACCTTC.

This chain connects TRBV5-1 to TRBJ1-1; D is unclear. Germline-derived CDR1 and CDR2 are SGHRS and YFSETQ. Trimming removed 6 bases from V and 0 bases from J, with 12 bases in between. This CDR3 spans 14 amino acids. CDR3 nucleotide sequence: TGCGCCAGCACTACGACATCGATGAACACTGAAGCTTTCTTT. Encoded protein: CASTTTSMNTEAFF.